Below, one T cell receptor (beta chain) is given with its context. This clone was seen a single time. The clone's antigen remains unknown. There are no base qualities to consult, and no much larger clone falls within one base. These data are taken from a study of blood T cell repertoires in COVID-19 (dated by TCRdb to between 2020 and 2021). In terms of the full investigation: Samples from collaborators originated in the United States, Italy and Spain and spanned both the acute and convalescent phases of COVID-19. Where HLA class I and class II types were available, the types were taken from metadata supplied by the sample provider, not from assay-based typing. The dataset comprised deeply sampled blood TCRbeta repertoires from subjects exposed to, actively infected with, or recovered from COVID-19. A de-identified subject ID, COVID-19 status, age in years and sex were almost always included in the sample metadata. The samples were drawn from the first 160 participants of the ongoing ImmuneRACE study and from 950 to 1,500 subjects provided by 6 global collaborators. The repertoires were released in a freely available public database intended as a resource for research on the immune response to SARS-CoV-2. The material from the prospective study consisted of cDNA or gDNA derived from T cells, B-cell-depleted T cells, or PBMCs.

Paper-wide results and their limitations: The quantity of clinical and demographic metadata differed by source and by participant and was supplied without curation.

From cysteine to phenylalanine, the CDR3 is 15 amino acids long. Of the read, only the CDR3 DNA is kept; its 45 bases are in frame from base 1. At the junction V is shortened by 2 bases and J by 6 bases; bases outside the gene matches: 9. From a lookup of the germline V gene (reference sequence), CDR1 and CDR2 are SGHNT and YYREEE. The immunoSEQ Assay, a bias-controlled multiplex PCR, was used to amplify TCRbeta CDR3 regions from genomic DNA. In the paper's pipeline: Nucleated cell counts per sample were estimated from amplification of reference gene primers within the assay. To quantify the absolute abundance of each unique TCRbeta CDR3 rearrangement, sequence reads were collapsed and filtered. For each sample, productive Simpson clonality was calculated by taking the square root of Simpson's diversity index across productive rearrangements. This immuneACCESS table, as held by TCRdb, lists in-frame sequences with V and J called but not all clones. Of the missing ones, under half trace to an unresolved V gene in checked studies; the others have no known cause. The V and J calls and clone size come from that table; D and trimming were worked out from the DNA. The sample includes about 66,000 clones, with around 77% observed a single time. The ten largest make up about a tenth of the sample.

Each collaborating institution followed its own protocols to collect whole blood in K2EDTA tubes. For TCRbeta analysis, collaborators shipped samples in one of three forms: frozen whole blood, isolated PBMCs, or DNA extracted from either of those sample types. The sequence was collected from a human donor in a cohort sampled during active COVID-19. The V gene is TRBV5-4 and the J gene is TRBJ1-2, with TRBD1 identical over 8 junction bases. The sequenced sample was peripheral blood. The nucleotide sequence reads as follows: TGTGCCAGCAGCTTCAAGAAAAGGACAGGGAATGGCTACACCTTC. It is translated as CASSFKKRTGNGYTF.